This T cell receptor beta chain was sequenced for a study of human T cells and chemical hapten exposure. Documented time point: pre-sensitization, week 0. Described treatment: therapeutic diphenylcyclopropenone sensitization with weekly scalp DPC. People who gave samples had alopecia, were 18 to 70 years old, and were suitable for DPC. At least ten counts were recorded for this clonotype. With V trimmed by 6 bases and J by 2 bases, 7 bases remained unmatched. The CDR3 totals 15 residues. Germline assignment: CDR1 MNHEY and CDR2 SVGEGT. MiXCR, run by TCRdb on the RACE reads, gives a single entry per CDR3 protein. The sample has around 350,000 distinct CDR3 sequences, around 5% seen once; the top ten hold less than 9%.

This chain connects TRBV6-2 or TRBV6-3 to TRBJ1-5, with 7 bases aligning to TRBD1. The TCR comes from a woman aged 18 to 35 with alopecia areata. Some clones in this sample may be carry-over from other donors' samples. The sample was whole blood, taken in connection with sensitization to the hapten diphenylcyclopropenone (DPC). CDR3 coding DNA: TGTGCCAGCAGCCGGACAGGAACTGGCAATCAGCCCCAGCATTTT. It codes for CASSRTGTGNQPQHF.